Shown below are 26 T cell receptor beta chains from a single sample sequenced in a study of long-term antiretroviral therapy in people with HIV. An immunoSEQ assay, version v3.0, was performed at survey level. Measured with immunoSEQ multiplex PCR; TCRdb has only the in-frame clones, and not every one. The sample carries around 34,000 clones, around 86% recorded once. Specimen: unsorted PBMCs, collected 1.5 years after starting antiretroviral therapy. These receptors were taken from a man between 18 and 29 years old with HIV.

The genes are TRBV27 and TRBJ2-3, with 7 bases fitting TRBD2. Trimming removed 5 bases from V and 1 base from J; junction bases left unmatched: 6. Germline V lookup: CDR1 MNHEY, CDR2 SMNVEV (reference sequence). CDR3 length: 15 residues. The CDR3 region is CASSARLAGTDTQYF. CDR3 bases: TGTGCCAGCAGTGCCAGACTAGCTGGCACAGATACGCAGTATTTT.

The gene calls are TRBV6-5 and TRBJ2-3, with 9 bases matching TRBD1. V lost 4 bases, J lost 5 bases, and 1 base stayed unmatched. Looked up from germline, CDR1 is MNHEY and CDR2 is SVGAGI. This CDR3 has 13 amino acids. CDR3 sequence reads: CASSLDRGDTQYF. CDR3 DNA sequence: TGTGCCAGCAGTTTGGACAGGGGAGATACGCAGTATTTT.

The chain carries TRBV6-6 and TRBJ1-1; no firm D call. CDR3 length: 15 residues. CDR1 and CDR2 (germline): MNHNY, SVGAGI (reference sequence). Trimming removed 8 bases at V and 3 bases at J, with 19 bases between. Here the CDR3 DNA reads TGTGCCAGCTTACCGAGAGGAGGCACGGACACTGAAGCTTTCTTT. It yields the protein CASLPRGGTDTEAFF.

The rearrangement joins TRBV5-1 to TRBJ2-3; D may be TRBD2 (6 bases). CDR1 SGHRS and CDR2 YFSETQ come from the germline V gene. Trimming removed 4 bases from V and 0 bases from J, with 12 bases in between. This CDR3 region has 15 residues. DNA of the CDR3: TGCGCCAGCAGCCAACTGGGGACTAGCACAGATACGCAGTATTTT. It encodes CASSQLGTSTDTQYF.

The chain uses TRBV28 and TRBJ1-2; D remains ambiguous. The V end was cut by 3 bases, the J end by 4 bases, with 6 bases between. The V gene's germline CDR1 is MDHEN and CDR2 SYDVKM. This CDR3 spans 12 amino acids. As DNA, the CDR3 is TGTGCCAGCAGTTTGTCCCCCTATGGCTACACCTTC. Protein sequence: CASSLSPYGYTF.

The CDR3: CASSHARSDEQYF. CDR3 bases: TGTGCCAGTAGCCACGCCCGAAGCGACGAGCAGTACTTC. The chain is built from TRBV19 and TRBJ2-7; the D is unclear. CDR3 length: 13 amino acids. V gave up 6 bases and J gave up 5 bases, with 14 bases separating them. Per germline, CDR1 LNHDA and CDR2 SQIVND (reference sequence).

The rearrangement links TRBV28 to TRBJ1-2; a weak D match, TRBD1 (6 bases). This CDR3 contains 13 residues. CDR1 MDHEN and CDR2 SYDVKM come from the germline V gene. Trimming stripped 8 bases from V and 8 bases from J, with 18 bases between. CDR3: CASVLQGFRGYTF. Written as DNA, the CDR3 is TGTGCCAGCGTTCTACAGGGATTCCGCGGCTACACCTTC.

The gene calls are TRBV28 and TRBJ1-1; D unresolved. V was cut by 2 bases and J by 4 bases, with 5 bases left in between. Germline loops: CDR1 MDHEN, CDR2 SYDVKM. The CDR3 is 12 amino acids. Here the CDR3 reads CASSLRSTEAFF. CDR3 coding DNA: TGTGCCAGCAGTTTACGGAGCACTGAAGCTTTCTTT.

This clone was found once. The chain's CDR3 is CASSSLDRNTEAFF. Written as DNA, the CDR3 is TGTGCCAGCAGCAGCCTTGACAGAAACACTGAAGCTTTCTTT. The V and J genes are TRBV5-6 and TRBJ1-1; D might be TRBD1 (5 bases). Germline lookup yields CDR1 SGHDT and CDR2 YYEEEE. V lost 4 bases and J lost 2, with 12 bases in between. The CDR3 sequence is 14 residues long.

As DNA, the CDR3 is TGTGCCACCAGCAGAGTTCGGCAGGGAGGGCACGAGCAGTACTTC. Amino acids: CATSRVRQGGHEQYF. The V and J genes are TRBV15 and TRBJ2-7; 7 bases match TRBD2. V trimming: 1 base; J trimming: 5 bases; junction bases outside the gene matches: 8. This CDR3 comprises 15 residues. Germline CDR1 is LNHNV and CDR2 is YYDKDF (reference sequence). Using reference TRBV15 and TRBJ2-7 for the parts outside the CDR3, the full variable domain is DAMVIQNPRYQVTQFGKPVTLSCSQTLNHNVMYWYQQKSSQAPKLLFHYYDKDFNNEADTPDNFQSRRPNTSFCFLDIRSPGLGDTAMYLCATSRVRQGGHEQYFGPGTRLTVT.

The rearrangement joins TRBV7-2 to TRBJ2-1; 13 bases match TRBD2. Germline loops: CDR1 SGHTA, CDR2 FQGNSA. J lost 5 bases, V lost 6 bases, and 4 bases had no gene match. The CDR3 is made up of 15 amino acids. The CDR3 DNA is TGTGCCAGCAGGGGGGGACTAGCGGGACACAATGAGCAGTTCTTC. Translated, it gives CASRGGLAGHNEQFF.

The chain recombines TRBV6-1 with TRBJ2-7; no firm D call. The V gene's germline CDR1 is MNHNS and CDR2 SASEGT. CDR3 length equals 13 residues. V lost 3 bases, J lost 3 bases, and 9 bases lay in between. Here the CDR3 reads CASSEQAHYEQYF. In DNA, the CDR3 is TGTGCCAGCAGTGAGCAGGCTCACTACGAGCAGTACTTC.

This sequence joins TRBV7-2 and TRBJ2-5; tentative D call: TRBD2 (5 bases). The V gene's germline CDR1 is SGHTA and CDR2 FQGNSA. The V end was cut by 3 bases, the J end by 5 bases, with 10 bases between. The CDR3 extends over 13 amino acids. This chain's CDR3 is CASSFPPGETQYF. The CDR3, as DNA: TGTGCCAGCAGCTTCCCACCGGGGGAGACCCAGTACTTC.

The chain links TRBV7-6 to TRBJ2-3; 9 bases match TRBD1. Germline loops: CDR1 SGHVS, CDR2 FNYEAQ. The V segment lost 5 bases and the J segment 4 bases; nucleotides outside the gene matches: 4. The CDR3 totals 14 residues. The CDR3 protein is CASSPTGGADTQYF. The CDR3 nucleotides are TGTGCCAGCAGCCCCACAGGGGGCGCAGATACGCAGTATTTT.

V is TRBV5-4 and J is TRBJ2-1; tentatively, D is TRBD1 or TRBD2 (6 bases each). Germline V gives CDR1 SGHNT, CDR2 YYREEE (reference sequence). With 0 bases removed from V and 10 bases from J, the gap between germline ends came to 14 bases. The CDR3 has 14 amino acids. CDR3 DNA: TGTGCCAGCAGCTTGGAGGGGGGCCTCGGGGAGCAGTTCTTC. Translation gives CASSLEGGLGEQFF. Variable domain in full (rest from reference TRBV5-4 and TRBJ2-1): ETGVTQSPTHLIKTRGQQVTLRCSSQSGHNTVSWYQQALGQGPQFIFQYYREEENGRGNFPPRFSGLQFPNYSSELNVNALELDDSALYLCASSLEGGLGEQFFGPGTRLTVL.

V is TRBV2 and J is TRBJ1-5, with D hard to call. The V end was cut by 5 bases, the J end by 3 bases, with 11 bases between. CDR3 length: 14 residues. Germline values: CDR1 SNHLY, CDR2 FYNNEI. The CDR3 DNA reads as TGTGCCAGCAGTTACGACATCAACAATCAGCCCCAGCATTTT. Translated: CASSYDINNQPQHF.

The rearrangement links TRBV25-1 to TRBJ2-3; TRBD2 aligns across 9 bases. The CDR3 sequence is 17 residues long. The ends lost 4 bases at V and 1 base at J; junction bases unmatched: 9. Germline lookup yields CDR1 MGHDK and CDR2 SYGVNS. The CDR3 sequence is CASSVETSGERTDTQYF. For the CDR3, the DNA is TGTGCCAGCAGTGTAGAGACTAGCGGAGAGCGCACAGATACGCAGTATTTT.

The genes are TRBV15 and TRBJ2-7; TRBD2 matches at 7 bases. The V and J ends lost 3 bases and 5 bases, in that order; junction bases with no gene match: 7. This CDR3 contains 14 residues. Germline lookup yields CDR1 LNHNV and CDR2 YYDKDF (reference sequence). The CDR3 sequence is CATSRDLTSDEQYF. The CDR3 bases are TGTGCCACCAGCAGGGACCTCACTAGCGACGAGCAGTACTTC.

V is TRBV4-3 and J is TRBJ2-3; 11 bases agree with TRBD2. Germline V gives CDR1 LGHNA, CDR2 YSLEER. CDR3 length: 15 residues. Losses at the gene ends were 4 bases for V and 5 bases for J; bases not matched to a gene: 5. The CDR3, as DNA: TGCGCCAGCAGCCGAATCGGACTAGCGGGAGATACGCAGTATTTT. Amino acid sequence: CASSRIGLAGDTQYF.

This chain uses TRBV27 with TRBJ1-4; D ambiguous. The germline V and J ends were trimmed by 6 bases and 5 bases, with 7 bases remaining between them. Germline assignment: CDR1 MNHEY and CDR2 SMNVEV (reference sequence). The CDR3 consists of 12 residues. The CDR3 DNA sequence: TGTGCCAGCAGGGGATACAATGAAAAACTGTTTTTT. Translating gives CASRGYNEKLFF.

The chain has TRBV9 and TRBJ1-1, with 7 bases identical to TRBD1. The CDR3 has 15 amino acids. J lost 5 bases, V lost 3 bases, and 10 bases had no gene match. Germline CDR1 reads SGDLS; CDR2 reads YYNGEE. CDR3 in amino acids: CASSAREGAMTEAFF. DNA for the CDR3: TGTGCCAGCAGCGCACGGGAGGGGGCGATGACTGAAGCTTTCTTT. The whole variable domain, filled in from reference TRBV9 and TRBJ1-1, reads DSGVTQTPKHLITATGQRVTLRCSPRSGDLSVYWYQQSLDQGLQFLIQYYNGEERAKGNILERFSAQQFPDLHSELNLSSLELGDSALYFCASSAREGAMTEAFFGQGTRLTVV.

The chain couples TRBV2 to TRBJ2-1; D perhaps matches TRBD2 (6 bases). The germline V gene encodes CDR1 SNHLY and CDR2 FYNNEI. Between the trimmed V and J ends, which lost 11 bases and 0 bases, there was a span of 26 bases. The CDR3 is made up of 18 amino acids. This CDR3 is CAVRRDSLSLSSYNEQFF. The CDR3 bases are TGTGCCGTACGACGGGACTCCCTATCCCTGAGCTCCTACAATGAGCAGTTCTTC. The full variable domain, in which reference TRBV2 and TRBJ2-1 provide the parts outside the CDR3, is EPEVTQTPSHQVTQMGQEVILRCVPISNHLYFYWYRQILGQKVEFLVSFYNNEISEKSEIFDDQFSVERPDGSNFTLKIRSTKLEDSAMYFCAVRRDSLSLSSYNEQFFGPGTRLTVL.

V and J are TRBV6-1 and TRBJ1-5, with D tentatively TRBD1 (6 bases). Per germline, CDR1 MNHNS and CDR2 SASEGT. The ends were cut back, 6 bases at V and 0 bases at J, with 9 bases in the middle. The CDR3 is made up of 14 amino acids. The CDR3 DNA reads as TGTGCCAGCAGGACAGGTTATAGCAATCAGCCCCAGCATTTT. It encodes CASRTGYSNQPQHF.

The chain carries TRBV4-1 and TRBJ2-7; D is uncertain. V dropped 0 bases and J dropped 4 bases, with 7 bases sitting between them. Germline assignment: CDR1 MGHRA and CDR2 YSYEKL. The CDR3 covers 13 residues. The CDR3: CASSQDRMYEQYF. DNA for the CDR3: TGCGCCAGCAGCCAAGATCGGATGTACGAGCAGTACTTC.

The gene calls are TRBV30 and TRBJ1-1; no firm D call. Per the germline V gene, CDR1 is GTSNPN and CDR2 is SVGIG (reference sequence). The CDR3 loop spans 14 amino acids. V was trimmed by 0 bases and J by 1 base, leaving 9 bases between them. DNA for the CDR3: TGTGCCTGGAGTGTAAGCCTAAAGAACACTGAAGCTTTCTTT. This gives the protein CAWSVSLKNTEAFF. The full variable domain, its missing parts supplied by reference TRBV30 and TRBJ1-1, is SQTIHQWPATLVQPVGSPLSLECTVEGTSNPNLYWYRQAAGRGLQLLFYSVGIGQISSEVPQNLSASRPQDRQFILSSKKLLLSDSGFYLCAWSVSLKNTEAFFGQGTRLTVV.

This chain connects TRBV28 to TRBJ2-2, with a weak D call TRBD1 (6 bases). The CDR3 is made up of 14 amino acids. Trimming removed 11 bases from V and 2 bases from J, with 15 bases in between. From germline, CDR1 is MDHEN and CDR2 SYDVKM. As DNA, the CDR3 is TGTGCCTGGGTAGGACAGACTAACACCGGGGAGCTGTTTTTT. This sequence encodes CAWVGQTNTGELFF.